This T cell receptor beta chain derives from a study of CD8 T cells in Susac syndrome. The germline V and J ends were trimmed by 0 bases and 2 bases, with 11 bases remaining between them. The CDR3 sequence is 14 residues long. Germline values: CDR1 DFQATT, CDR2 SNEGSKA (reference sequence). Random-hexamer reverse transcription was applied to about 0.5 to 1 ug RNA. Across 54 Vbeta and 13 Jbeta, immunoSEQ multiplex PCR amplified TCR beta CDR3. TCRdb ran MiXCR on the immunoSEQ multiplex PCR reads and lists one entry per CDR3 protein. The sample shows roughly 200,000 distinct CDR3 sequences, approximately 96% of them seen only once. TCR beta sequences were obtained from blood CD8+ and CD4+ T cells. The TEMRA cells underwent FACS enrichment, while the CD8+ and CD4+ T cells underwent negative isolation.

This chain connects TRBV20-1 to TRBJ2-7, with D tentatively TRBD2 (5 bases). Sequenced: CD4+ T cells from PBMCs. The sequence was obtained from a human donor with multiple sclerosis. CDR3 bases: TGCAGTGCTAGAGAACTAGGAGCCGCCTACGAGCAGTACTTC. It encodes CSARELGAAYEQYF.